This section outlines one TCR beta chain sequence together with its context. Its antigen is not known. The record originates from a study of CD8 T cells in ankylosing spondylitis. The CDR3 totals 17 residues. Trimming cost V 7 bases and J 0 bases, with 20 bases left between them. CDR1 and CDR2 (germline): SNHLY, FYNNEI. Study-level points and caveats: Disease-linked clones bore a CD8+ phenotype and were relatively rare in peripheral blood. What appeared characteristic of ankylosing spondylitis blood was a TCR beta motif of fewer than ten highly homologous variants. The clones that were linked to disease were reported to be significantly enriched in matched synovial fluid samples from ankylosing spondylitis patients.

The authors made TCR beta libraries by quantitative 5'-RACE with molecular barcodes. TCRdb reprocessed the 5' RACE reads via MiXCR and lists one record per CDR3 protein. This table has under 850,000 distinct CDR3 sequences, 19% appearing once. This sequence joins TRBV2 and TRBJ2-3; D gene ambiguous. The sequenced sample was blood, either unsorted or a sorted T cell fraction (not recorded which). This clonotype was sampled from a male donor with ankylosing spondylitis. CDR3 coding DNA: TGTGCCAGCACGTCGGTCTCCCAAGGAACTAGCACAGATACGCAGTATTTT. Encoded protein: CASTSVSQGTSTDTQYF.